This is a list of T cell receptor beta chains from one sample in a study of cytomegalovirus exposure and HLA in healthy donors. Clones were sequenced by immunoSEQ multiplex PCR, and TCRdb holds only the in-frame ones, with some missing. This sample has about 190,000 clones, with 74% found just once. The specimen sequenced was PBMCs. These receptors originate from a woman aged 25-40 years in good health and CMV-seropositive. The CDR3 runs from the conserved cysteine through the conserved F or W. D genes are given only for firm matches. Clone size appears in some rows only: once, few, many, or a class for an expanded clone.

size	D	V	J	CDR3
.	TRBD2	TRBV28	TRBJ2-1	CASSLEGLAVGGEQFF
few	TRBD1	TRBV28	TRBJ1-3	CASCSGGSSGNTIYF
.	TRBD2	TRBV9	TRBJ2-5	CASSRTSGTQETQYF
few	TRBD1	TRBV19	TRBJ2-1	CASSIVGQVNEQFF
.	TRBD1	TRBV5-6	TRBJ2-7	CASSIRDRVQREQYF
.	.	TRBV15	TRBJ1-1	CATSRESGTYTEAFF
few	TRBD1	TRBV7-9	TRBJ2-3	CASSGQGLPSSTDTQYF
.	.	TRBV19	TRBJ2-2	CASIRGTGELFF
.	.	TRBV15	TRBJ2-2	CATSRLRENTGELFF
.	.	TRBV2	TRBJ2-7	CASTGGDLYEQYF
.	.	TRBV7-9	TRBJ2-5	CASSPGPIETQYF
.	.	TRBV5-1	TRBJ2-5	CASSGDQETQYF
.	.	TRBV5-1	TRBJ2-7	CASSDRQEPYHEQYF
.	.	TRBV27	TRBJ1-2	CASSFRGDGYTF
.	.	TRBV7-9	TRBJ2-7	CASSPSTSYEQYF
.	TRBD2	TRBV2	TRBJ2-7	CASRRLAGVYEQYF
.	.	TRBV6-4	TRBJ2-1	CATPCPGLSSYNEQFF
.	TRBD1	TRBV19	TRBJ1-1	CASSNRGRNTEAFF
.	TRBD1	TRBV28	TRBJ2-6	CASSYRGPGANVLTF
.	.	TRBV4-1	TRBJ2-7	CASSHPGLSYEQYF
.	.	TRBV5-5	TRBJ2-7	CASSWLATPYEQYF
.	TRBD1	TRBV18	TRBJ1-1	CASSAKQGTEAFF
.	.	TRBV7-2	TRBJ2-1	CASSVIAHLSYNEQFF